The subject of this entry is one T cell receptor (beta chain). This entry comes from a study of blood T cell repertoires in COVID-19. Study-wide background: The origin of the acute and convalescent COVID-19 samples was the United States, Italy and Spain.

The CDR3 spans 13 residues. Germline-derived CDR1 and CDR2 are SGHTA and FQGNSA. The germline V and J ends were trimmed by 2 bases and 1 base, with 6 bases remaining between them. In the original workflow: Estimated nucleated cell counts came from reference gene primer amplification. Clones were sequenced by immunoSEQ multiplex PCR, and TCRdb holds only the in-frame ones, with some missing. V and J calls and clone size are those listed in that table; D and trimming were worked out from the DNA. The sample carries approximately 190,000 clones, roughly 80% recorded once. This TCR derives from a human donor in a cohort sampled during active COVID-19. Sequenced: peripheral blood. This rearrangement joins TRBV7-2 to TRBJ2-7, with D hard to call. The CDR3 region has the DNA TGTGCCAGCAGCTTAACCAGGTCCTACGAGCAGTACTTC. Its protein product is CASSLTRSYEQYF.